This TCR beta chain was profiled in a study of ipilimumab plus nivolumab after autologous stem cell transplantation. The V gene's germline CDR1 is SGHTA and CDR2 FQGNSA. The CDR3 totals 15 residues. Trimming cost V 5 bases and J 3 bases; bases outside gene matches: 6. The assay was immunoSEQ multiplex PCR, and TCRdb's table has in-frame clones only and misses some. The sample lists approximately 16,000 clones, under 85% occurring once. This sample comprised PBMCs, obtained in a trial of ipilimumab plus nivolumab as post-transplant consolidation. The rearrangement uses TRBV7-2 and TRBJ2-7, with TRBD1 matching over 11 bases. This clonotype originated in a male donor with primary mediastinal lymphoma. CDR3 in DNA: TGTGCCAGCAGCCCCCGGACAGGGGGCTTCTACGAGCAGTACTTC. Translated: CASSPRTGGFYEQYF.